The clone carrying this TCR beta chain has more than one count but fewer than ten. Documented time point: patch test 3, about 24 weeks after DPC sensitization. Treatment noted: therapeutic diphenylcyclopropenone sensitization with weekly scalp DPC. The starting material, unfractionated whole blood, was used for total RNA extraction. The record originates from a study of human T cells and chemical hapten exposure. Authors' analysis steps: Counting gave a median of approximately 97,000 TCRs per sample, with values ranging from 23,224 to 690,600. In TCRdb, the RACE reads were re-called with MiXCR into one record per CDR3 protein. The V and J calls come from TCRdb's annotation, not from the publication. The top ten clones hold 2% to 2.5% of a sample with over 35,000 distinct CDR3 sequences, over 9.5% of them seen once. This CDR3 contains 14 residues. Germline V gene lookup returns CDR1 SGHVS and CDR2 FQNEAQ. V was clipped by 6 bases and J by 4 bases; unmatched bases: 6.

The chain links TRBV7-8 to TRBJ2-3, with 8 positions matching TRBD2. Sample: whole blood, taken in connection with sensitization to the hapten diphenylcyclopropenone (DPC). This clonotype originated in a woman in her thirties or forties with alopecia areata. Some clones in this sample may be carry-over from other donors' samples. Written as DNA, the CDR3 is TGTGCCAGCAGGACCAGCGGGAGTGCAGATACGCAGTATTTT. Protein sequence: CASRTSGSADTQYF.